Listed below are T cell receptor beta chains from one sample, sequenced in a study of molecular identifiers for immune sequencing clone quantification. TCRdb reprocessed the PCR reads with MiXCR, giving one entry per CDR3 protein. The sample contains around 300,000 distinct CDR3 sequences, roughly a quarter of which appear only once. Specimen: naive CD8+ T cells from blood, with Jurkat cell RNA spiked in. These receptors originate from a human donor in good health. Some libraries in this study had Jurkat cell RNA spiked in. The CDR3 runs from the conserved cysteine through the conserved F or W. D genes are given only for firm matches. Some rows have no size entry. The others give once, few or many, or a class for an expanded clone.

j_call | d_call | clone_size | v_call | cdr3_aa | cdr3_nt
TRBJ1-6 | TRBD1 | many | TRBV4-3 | CASSQDWTGSSPLHF | TGCGCCAGCAGCCAAGATTGGACAGGGTCTTCACCCCTCCACTTT
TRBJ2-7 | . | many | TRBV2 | CASDGGTYEQYF | TGTGCCAGCGACGGGGGTACCTACGAGCAGTACTTC
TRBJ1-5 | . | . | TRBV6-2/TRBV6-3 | CASSYGVPGQPQHF | TGTGCCAGCAGTTACGGGGTTCCGGGTCAGCCCCAGCATTTT
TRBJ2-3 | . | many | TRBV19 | CASSISTGLSGTDTQYF | TGTGCCAGTAGTATCTCCACAGGGTTGAGTGGCACAGATACGCAGTATTTT
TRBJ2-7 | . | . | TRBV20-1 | CSARSVSGTPYEQYF | TGCAGTGCTAGAAGTGTAAGCGGCACTCCCTACGAGCAGTACTTC
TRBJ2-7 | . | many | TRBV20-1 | CSARVHETYEQYF | TGCAGTGCTAGAGTTCACGAAACCTACGAGCAGTACTTC
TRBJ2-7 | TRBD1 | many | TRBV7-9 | CASSPGPGQTYEQYF | TGTGCCAGCAGCCCAGGTCCGGGACAGACCTACGAGCAGTACTTC
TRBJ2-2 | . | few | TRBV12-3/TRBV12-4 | CASSFQGTGTGELFF | TGTGCCAGCAGTTTCCAGGGGACGGGCACCGGGGAGCTGTTTTTT
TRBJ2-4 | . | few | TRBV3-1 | CASSQGGVQYF | TGTGCCAGCAGCCAAGGTGGAGTTCAGTACTTC
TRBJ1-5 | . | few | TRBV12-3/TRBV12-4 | CASSNTDSPNQPQHF | TGTGCCAGCAGTAATACGGACAGCCCCAATCAGCCCCAGCATTTT
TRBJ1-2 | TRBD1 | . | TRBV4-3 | CASSQDLGQNYGYAF | TGCGCCAGCAGCCAAGATTTGGGACAGAACTATGGCTACGCCTTC
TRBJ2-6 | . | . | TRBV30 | CAWSVRLGANVLTF | TGTGCCTGGAGTGTACGTCTTGGGGCCAACGTCCTGACTTTC
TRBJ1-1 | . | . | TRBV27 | CASSLSAGGPEEAFF | TGTGCCAGCAGTTTATCTGCGGGGGGGCCGGAGGAAGCTTTCTTT
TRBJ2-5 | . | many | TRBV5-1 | CASSAGDLGQETQYF | TGCGCCAGCAGCGCCGGGGATCTGGGGCAAGAGACCCAGTACTTC
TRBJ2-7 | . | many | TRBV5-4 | CASSPQVSHEQYF | TGTGCCAGCAGCCCCCAAGTTAGCCACGAGCAGTACTTC
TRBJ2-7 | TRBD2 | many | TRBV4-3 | CASSPSGYSYEQYF | TGCGCCAGCAGCCCTAGCGGGTACTCCTACGAGCAGTACTTC
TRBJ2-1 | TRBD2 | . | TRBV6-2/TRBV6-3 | CASILAGEQFF | TGTGCCAGCATCCTAGCGGGAGAGCAGTTCTTC
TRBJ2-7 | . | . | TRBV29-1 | CSVAGGTARPYEQYF | TGCAGCGTTGCAGGAGGGACGGCCAGACCCTACGAGCAGTACTTC
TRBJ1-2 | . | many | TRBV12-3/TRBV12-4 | CASSSPGVYGYTF | TGTGCCAGCAGTTCGCCAGGGGTCTATGGCTACACCTTC
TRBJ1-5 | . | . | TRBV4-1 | CASSQGANSGGQPQHF | TGCGCCAGCAGCCAAGGGGCGAACAGTGGCGGTCAGCCCCAGCATTTT
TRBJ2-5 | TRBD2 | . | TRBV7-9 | CASSLDPSGSRPKETQYF | TGTGCCAGCAGCTTAGATCCTAGCGGGAGTCGACCCAAAGAGACCCAGTACTTC
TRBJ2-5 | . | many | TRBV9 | CASSRRTEQETQYF | TGTGCCAGCAGCCGACGGACAGAACAAGAGACCCAGTACTTC
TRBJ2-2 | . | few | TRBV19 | CASSPAQMNTGELFF | TGTGCCAGTAGTCCGGCTCAGATGAACACCGGGGAGCTGTTTTTT
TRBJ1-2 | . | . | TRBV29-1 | CSVVEMTSVSVPYTF | TGCAGCGTTGTAGAGATGACTTCCGTCAGTGTTCCCTACACCTTC
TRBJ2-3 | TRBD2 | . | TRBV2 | CASRLAGRHTDTQYF | TGTGCCAGCAGATTAGCGGGCCGCCACACAGATACGCAGTATTTT
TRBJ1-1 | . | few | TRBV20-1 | CSARDQLNTEAFF | TGCAGTGCTAGAGATCAGCTGAACACTGAAGCTTTCTTT
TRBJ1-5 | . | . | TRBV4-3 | CASSQARAGNQPQHF | TGCGCCAGCAGCCAAGCGAGGGCGGGTAATCAGCCCCAGCATTTT
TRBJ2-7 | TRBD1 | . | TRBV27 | CASSLGVGQADEQYF | TGTGCCAGCAGTTTAGGGGTAGGACAGGCGGACGAGCAGTACTTC
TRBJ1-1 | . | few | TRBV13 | CASSGAGRTEAFF | TGTGCCAGCAGCGGCGCGGGGCGGACTGAAGCTTTCTTT
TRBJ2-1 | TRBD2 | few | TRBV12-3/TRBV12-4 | CASSLGLAENEQFF | TGTGCCAGCAGTTTAGGACTAGCGGAAAATGAGCAGTTCTTC
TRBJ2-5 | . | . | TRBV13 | CASGDVTYQETQYF | TGTGCCAGCGGGGACGTGACGTACCAAGAGACCCAGTACTTC
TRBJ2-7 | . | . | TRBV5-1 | CASSLRGREVDEQYF | TGCGCCAGCAGCTTGCGGGGCAGGGAAGTCGACGAGCAGTACTTC
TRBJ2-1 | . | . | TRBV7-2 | CASSVLGLYNEQSF | TGTGCCAGCAGCGTCCTCGGACTTTACAATGAGCAGTCCTTC
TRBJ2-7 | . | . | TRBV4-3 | CASSQDWLGPYEQYF | TGCGCCAGCAGCCAAGATTGGCTCGGCCCCTACGAGCAGTACTTC
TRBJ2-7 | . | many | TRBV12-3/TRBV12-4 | CATQDGATYEQYF | TGTGCCACCCAGGATGGGGCTACCTACGAGCAGTACTTC
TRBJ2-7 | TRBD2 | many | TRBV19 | CASSQILGTNPHEQYF | TGTGCCAGTAGCCAAATCCTCGGGACTAACCCCCACGAGCAGTACTTC
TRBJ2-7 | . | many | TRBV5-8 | CASSSALGPYEQYF | TGTGCCAGCAGCTCCGCATTGGGGCCCTACGAGCAGTACTTC
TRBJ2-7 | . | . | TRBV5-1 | CASSPAPAYDQYF | TGCGCCAGCAGCCCCGCCCCCGCCTACGATCAGTACTTC
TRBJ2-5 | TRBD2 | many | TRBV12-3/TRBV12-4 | CASNSGRLETQYF | TGTGCCAGCAACAGCGGGAGACTGGAGACCCAGTACTTC
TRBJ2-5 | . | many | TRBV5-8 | CASSPISPETQYF | TGTGCCAGCAGCCCGATCAGCCCAGAGACCCAGTACTTC
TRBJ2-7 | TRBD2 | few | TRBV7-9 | CASSSLSGSTYEQYF | TGTGCCAGCAGCTCGCTAAGCGGGAGTACCTACGAGCAGTACTTC
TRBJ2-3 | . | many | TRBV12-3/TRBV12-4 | CASSPPPNGIATDTQYF | TGTGCCAGCAGTCCCCCCCCGAACGGAATAGCCACAGATACGCAGTATTTT
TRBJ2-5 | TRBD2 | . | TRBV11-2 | CASSLGSGTSEETQYF | TGTGCCAGCAGCTTAGGGTCTGGGACTAGCGAAGAGACCCAGTACTTC
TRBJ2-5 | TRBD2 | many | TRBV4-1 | CASSLSGGFQETQYF | TGCGCCAGCAGCCTTAGCGGGGGGTTCCAAGAGACCCAGTACTTC
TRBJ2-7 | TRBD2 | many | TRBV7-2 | CASSFGLAGGYEQYF | TGTGCCAGCAGCTTTGGACTAGCGGGAGGGTACGAGCAGTACTTC
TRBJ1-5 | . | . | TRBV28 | CATAVGYQPQHF | TGTGCCACCGCGGTCGGGTATCAGCCCCAGCATTTT
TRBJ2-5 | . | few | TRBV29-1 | CSVGPGTKDF | .